This entry features one TCR beta chain sequence. The protocol was immunoSEQ multiplex PCR, while the TCRdb copy is restricted to in-frame clones and leaves out a portion. This sample yields about 190,000 clones, of which 88% are seen a single time; 6% belongs to the top ten. V was shortened by 2 bases and J by 8 bases, with 18 bases between the two germline ends. CDR1 and CDR2 from the germline V gene are SGHTA and FQGNSA. CDR3 length equals 15 residues. The data are from a study of blood T cell repertoires in COVID-19. The sequencing sample was made of peripheral blood. This TCR was sampled from a man in his forties or fifties with active or convalescent COVID-19. J is TRBJ1-2 and V is TRBV7-2, with D tentatively TRBD1 (5 bases). The CDR3 reads CASSLSPGVIGGYTF. The CDR3 bases are TGTGCCAGCAGCTTATCCCCGGGGGTAATAGGCGGCTACACCTTC. Together with reference TRBV7-2 and TRBJ1-2, the CDR3 gives the full variable domain: GAGVSQSPSNKVTEKGKDVELRCDPISGHTALYWYRQSLGQGLEFLIYFQGNSAPDKSGLPSDRFSAERTGGSVSTLTIQRTQQEDSAVYLCASSLSPGVIGGYTFGSGTRLTVV.